This TCR beta chain is drawn from a study of regulatory T cells in long-lasting Graves disease. Study-wide points: Having few samples may have compromised the accuracy.

Time point described: newly diagnosed GD, antithyroid drugs for less than 3 months. After RNA was extracted from PBMCs, the TCR library was made from it. The source of the patients was an endocrinology department in Xi'an, China. This clonotype was recorded at least ten times. Antigen specificity is unknown. The CDR3 runs 12 residues. Per the germline V gene, CDR1 is DFQATT and CDR2 is SNEGSKA (reference sequence). Trimming at V came to 6 bases and at J to 8 bases, leaving 9 bases not matched to a gene. To make TCR beta libraries, researchers used iRepertoire HTBI primers and Arm-PCR of CDR3 regions. MiXCR, applied by TCRdb to the multiplex PCR reads, yields one record per CDR3 protein. The sample carries roughly 560,000 distinct CDR3 sequences, roughly a sixth recorded once. This same sample was also part of a study on T cells in Graves' hyperthyroidism and ophthalmopathy. Turning to that study: Diagnostic assessment was based on clinical symptoms, serum thyroxine and TRAb, thyroid ultrasound and orbital computed tomography.

The specimen comprised peripheral blood mononuclear cells (PBMCs), sampled at new diagnosis, from a patient treated with antithyroid drugs. The chain carries TRBV20-1 and TRBJ1-1, with 7 bases lining up with TRBD1. This sequence originates from a middle-aged woman with Graves disease. The CDR3 is CSAKGTAGEAFF. CDR3 DNA: TGCAGTGCGAAGGGGACAGCAGGGGAAGCTTTCTTT.